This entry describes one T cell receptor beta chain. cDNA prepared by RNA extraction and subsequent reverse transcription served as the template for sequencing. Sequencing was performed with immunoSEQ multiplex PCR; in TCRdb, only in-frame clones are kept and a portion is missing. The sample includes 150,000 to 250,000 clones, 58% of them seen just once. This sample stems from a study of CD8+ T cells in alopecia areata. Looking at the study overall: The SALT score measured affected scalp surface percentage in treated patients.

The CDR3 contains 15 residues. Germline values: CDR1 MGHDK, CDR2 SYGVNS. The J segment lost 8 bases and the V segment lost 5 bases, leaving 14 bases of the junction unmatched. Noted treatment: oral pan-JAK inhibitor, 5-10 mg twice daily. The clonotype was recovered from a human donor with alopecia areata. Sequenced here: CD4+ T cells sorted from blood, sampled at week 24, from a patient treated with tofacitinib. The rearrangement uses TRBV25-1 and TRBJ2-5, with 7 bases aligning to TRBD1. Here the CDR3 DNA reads TGTGCCAGCAGTCCGTCCCGGGACAGCATGGAAACCCAGTACTTC. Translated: CASSPSRDSMETQYF.